This TCR beta chain derives from a study of T cell repertoires in cytomegalovirus infection. Trimming removed 6 bases from V and 11 bases from J, with 19 bases in between. CDR1 is LNHDA and CDR2 is SQIVND in the germline V gene (reference sequence). The CDR3 contains 13 residues. Study-wide points: CMV-specific TCR beta clonotypes restricted by HLA-C were the ones dominating the ex vivo response.

This clonotype was seen many times. Its antigen is unidentified. Using its own MiXCR run on the reads, TCRdb lists one record per CDR3 protein. This sample carries some 560,000 distinct CDR3 sequences, approximately 40% of them seen once, and the ten largest clones take about half. The sequencing used cultured PBMCs, collected from culture after CMV antigen stimulation. This rearrangement joins TRBV19 to TRBJ1-1, with a weak D call TRBD1 (6 bases). This TCR was recovered from a human donor in good health (CMV status not recorded). Some clones in this sample may be carry-over from other donors' samples. CDR3 protein: CASRGGRSEKAFF. The CDR3 DNA reads as TGTGCCAGTAGAGGGGGGAGATCTGAGAAGGCTTTCTTT.